Below, 5 T cell receptor beta chains from the same sample are listed, as sequenced in a study of CD8 T cells in Susac syndrome. With random hexamers, roughly 0.45 to 1 ug RNA was reverse transcribed. TCRdb analysed the immunoSEQ multiplex PCR reads with MiXCR anew, one entry per CDR3 protein. The sample includes about 160,000 distinct CDR3 sequences, about 91% of them seen just once. The sample taken for sequencing was CD4+ T cells from PBMCs. These receptors were taken from a human donor in good health.

The chain recombines TRBV19 with TRBJ2-2; no reliable D call. The V gene's germline CDR1 is LNHDA and CDR2 SQIVND (reference sequence). The CDR3 length is 15 residues. V was cut by 6 bases and J by 4 bases, with 15 bases left in between. CDR3 coding DNA: TGTGCCAGTAGGGCCGGAAGGCTAGGCACCGGGGAGCTGTTTTTT. This sequence encodes CASRAGRLGTGELFF.

The chain links TRBV7-2 to TRBJ2-5, with D possibly matching TRBD1 (5 bases). Trimming removed 5 bases at V and 5 bases at J, with 15 bases between. The CDR3 spans 14 residues. Germline values: CDR1 SGHTA, CDR2 FQGNSA. The CDR3 loop is CASSPRWAGETQYF. The CDR3 nucleotides read TGTGCCAGCAGCCCCCGATGGGCAGGGGAGACCCAGTACTTC.

This chain uses TRBV19 with TRBJ1-2, with D tentatively TRBD1 (5 bases). Trimming pared 4 bases from V and 3 bases from J, leaving 15 bases between. This CDR3 has 15 residues. The V gene's germline CDR1 is LNHDA and CDR2 SQIVND (reference sequence). The CDR3 here is CASSRGPAEDYGYTF. In DNA form, the CDR3 reads TGTGCCAGTAGTAGGGGACCCGCGGAAGACTATGGCTACACCTTC. Looking up the rest from reference TRBV19 and TRBJ1-2 gives the full variable domain: DGGITQSPKYLFRKEGQNVTLSCEQNLNHDAMYWYRQDPGQGLRLIYYSQIVNDFQKGDIAEGYSVSREKKESFPLTVTSAQKNPTAFYLCASSRGPAEDYGYTFGSGTRLTVV.

This chain connects TRBV28 to TRBJ2-1; D not certain. Deletions cut 5 bases from V and 6 bases from J, with 14 bases between. This CDR3 has 14 residues. Germline CDR1 and CDR2: MDHEN and SYDVKM. The CDR3 protein is CASSVWGSFNEQFF. The CDR3 bases are TGTGCCAGCAGTGTTTGGGGTTCGTTCAATGAGCAGTTCTTC.

V and J are TRBV28 and TRBJ1-5; TRBD1 aligns across 7 bases. CDR3 length: 17 amino acids. Per the germline V gene, CDR1 is MDHEN and CDR2 is SYDVKM. Losses at the gene ends were 5 bases for V and 0 bases for J; bases not matched to a gene: 10. The CDR3 coding sequence is TGTGCCAGCAGTCTTTGGGGATACAGGGGTAGCAATCAGCCCCAGCATTTT. It specifies CASSLWGYRGSNQPQHF.